A selection of T cell receptor beta chains follows, all from one sample in a study of shared T cell receptors in the human thymus. The protocol was immunoSEQ multiplex PCR, while the TCRdb copy is restricted to in-frame clones and leaves out a portion. The sample holds tens of thousands of clones, about 95% seen once. Sample: thymocytes. These receptors all come from a human donor. Both conserved end residues are trimmed from each CDR3.

v_gene: TRBV7-9; j_gene: TRBJ1-1; CDR3aa: ASSLRTGRDTEAF
v_gene: TRBV11-2; j_gene: TRBJ2-3; CDR3aa: ASGPTRADTQY
v_gene: TRBV20-1; j_gene: TRBJ2-3; CDR3aa: SALGTDTQY
v_gene: TRBV4-3; j_gene: TRBJ1-2; CDR3aa: ASSQDYGQNNYGYT
v_gene: TRBV10-3; j_gene: TRBJ2-7; CDR3aa: AIGAYEQY
v_gene: TRBV6-1; j_gene: TRBJ2-1; CDR3aa: ASSDRDSYNEQF
v_gene: TRBV27; j_gene: TRBJ1-6; CDR3aa: ASSIGTADNSPLH
v_gene: TRBV5-1; j_gene: TRBJ2-1; CDR3aa: ASSLGLAGGYEQF
v_gene: TRBV25-1; j_gene: TRBJ2-5; CDR3aa: ASSVPRGPEETQY
v_gene: TRBV6-4; j_gene: TRBJ2-1; CDR3aa: ASSETGVKYNEQF
v_gene: TRBV11-2; j_gene: TRBJ2-5; CDR3aa: ASSPPGLAGSQETQY
v_gene: TRBV18; j_gene: TRBJ2-1; CDR3aa: ASSPNPGGVVGHNEQF
v_gene: TRBV12-5; j_gene: TRBJ1-1; CDR3aa: ASGLVDVVPPGDTEAF
v_gene: TRBV18; j_gene: TRBJ2-3; CDR3aa: ASSPGGMKTDTQY
v_gene: TRBV27; j_gene: TRBJ1-2; CDR3aa: ASSLFPSRGGYT
v_gene: TRBV15; j_gene: TRBJ2-1; CDR3aa: ATSRVAGGGAHEQF
v_gene: TRBV19; j_gene: TRBJ1-3; CDR3aa: ASRPTQGNTIY
v_gene: TRBV7-3; j_gene: TRBJ2-7; CDR3aa: ASSLGTSGVSYEQY
v_gene: TRBV5-6; j_gene: TRBJ1-1; CDR3aa: ASSNDRDRNTEAF
v_gene: TRBV4-2; j_gene: TRBJ2-2; CDR3aa: ASSQDWAGVNTGELF